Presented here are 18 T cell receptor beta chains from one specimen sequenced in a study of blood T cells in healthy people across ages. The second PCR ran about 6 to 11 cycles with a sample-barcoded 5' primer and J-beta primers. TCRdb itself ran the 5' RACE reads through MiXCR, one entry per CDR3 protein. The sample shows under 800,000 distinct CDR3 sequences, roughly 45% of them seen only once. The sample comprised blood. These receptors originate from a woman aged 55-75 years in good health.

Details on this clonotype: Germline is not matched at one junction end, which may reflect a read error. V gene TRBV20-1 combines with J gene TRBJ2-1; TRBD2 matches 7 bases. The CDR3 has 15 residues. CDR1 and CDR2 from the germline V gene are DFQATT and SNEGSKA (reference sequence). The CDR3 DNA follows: TGCACCCCCGGGTCGCGGGGGAGCTCCTACAATAAGCAGTTCTTC. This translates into CTPGSRGSSYNKQFF.

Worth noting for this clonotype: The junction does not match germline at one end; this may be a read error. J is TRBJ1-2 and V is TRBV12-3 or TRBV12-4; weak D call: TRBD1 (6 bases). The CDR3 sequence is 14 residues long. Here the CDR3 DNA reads TGTGCCAGCAGCTTAGGGGGGGGAGACTATGGCTACACCTTC. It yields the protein CASSLGGGDYGYTF.

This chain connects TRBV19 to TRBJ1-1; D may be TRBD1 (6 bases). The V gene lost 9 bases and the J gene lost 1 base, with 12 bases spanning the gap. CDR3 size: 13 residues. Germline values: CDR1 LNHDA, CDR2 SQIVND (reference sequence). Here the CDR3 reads CASSDRPNTEAFF. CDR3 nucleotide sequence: TGTGCCAGCTCAGACAGGCCGAACACTGAAGCTTTCTTT.

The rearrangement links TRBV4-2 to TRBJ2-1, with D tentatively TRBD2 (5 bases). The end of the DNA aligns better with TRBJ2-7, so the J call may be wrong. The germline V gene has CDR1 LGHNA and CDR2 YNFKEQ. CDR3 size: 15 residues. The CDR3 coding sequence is TGTGCCAGCAGCCAAGAGCGGGTCTCCTACAATGAGCAGTACTTC. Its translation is CASSQERVSYNEQYF.

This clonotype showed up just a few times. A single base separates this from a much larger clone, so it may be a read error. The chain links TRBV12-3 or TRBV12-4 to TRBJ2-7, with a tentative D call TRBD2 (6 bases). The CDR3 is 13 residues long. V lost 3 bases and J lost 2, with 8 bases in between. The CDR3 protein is CASSFGEAYEQYF. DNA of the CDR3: TGTGCCAGCAGTTTTGGGGAGGCCTACGAGCAGTACTTC.

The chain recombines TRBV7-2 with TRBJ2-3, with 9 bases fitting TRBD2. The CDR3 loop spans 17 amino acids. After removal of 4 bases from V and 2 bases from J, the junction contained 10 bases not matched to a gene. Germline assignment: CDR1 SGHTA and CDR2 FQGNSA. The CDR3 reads CASSSNRLAEPTDTQYF. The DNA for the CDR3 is TGTGCCAGCAGCTCGAATCGACTAGCGGAACCCACAGATACGCAGTATTTT.

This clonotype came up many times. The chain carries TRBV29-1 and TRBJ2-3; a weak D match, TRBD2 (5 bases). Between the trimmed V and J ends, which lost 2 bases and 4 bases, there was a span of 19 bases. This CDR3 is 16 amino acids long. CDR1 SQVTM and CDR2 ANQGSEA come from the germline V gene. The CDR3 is CSVESGIGVHADTQYF. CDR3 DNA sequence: TGCAGCGTTGAATCCGGGATAGGAGTCCACGCAGATACGCAGTATTTT.

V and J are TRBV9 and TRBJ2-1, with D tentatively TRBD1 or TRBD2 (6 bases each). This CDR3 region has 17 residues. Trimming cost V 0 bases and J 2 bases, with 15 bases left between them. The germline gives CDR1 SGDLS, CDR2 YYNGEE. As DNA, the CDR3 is TGTGCCAGCAGCGTAGGGGGGGCCACGGGGGCCTACAATGAGCAGTTCTTC. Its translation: CASSVGGATGAYNEQFF.

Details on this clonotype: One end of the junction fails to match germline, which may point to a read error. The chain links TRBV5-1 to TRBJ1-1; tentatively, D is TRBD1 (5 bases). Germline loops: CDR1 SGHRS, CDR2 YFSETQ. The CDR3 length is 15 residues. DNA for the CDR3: TGCGCTAGCAGCCCGGAAGAGCTGGGGGACACTGAAGCTTTCTTT. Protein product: CASSPEELGDTEAFF. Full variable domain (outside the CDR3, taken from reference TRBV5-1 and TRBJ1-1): KAGVTQTPRYLIKTRGQQVTLSCSPISGHRSVSWYQQTPGQGLQFLFEYFSETQRNKGNFPGRFSGRQFSNSRSEMNVSTLELGDSALYLCASSPEELGDTEAFFGQGTRLTVV.

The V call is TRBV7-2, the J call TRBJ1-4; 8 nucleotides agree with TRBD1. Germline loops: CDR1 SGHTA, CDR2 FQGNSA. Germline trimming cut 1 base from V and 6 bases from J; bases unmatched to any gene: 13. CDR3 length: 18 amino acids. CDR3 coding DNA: TGTGCCAGCAGCTTAGGGGGGGACAGGAGGGATATAGATGAAAAACTGTTTTTT. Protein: CASSLGGDRRDIDEKLFF. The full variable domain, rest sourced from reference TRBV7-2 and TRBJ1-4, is GAGVSQSPSNKVTEKGKDVELRCDPISGHTALYWYRQSLGQGLEFLIYFQGNSAPDKSGLPSDRFSAERTGGSVSTLTIQRTQQEDSAVYLCASSLGGDRRDIDEKLFFGSGTQLSVL.

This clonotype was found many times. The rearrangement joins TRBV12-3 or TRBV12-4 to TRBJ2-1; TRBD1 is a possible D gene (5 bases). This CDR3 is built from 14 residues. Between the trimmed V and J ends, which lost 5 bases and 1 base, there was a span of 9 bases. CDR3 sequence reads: CASSPRTSYNEQFF. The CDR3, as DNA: TGTGCCAGCAGTCCCCGGACATCCTACAATGAGCAGTTCTTC.

CDR3 in DNA: TGTGCCAGCAGTCCCGGTGGGGGATGGGCAGATACGCAGTATTTT. It encodes CASSPGGGWADTQYF. The chain is built from TRBV28 and TRBJ2-3; perhaps D is TRBD1 or TRBD2 (5 bases each). CDR3 length equals 15 residues. Trimming took 5 bases from V and 4 from J, leaving 16 bases between them. Germline assignment: CDR1 MDHEN and CDR2 SYDVKM.

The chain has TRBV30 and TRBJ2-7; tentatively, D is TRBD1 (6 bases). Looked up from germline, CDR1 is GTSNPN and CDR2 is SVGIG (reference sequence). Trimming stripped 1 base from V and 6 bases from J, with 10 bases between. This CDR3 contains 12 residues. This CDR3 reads CAWSENRAEQYF. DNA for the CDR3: TGTGCCTGGAGTGAGAACAGGGCCGAGCAGTACTTC.

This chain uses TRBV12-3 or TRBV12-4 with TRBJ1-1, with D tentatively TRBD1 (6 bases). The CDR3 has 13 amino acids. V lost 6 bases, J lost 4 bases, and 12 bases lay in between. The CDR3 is CASRPGAPTEAFF. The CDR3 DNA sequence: TGTGCCAGCAGACCAGGGGCTCCCACTGAAGCTTTCTTT.

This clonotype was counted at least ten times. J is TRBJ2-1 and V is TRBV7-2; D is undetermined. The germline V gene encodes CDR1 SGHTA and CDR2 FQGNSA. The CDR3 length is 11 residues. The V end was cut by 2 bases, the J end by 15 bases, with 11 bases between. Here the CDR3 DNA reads TGTGCCAGCAGCTTATCGTGGGCGTTGTTCTTC. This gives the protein CASSLSWALFF.

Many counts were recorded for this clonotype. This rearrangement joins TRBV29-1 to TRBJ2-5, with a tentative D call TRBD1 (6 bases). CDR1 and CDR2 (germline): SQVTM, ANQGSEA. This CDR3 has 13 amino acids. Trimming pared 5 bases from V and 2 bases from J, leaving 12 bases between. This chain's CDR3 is CSVRRGQQETQYF. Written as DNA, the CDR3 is TGCAGCGTTCGACGAGGACAGCAAGAGACCCAGTACTTC.

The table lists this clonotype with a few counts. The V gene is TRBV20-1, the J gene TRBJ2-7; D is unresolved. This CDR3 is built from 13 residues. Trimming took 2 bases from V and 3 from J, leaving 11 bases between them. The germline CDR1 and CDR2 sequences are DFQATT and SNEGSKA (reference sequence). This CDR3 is CSARRQADYEQYF. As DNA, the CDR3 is TGCAGTGCTAGAAGGCAGGCTGACTACGAGCAGTACTTC.

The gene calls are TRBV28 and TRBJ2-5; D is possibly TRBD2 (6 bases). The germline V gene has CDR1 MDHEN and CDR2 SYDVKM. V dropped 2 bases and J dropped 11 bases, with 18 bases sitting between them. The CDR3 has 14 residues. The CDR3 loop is CASSLRSGSREQYF. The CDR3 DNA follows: TGTGCCAGCAGTTTAAGGAGTGGTTCACGGGAGCAGTACTTC.